The present entry profiles one T cell receptor beta chain with its context. As yet, its antigen is unknown. Researchers ran the PCR with 60 Vbeta and 13 Jbeta primers. TCRdb's table, derived via immunoSEQ multiplex PCR, lists solely in-frame clones and lacks some. The table shows 200,000 to 250,000 clones, with approximately 79% occurring only once. The data are from a study of cytomegalovirus exposure and HLA in healthy donors. Broader study findings: For TCR beta chains, V- and J-gene trimming was later linked to a missense DCLRE1C variant. In a later analysis, specific HLA alleles were associated with about 18,000 TCR beta sequences at a 0.05 false discovery rate. It has been reported that TCR beta sequences accurately predicted the HLA-A and HLA-B alleles of most subjects.

V dropped 2 bases and J dropped 0; count of bases not matched to a gene: 6. Germline V gene lookup returns CDR1 GTSNPN and CDR2 SVGIG (reference sequence). The CDR3 covers 15 residues. The receptor was derived from a man aged 50 or older in good health and CMV-seronegative. The sequenced material came from PBMCs. J is TRBJ1-1 and V is TRBV30, with 7 bases that match TRBD1. DNA for the CDR3: TGTGCCTGGAGTCTCCGGGACAGAGTGAACACTGAAGCTTTCTTT. It translates to CAWSLRDRVNTEAFF.